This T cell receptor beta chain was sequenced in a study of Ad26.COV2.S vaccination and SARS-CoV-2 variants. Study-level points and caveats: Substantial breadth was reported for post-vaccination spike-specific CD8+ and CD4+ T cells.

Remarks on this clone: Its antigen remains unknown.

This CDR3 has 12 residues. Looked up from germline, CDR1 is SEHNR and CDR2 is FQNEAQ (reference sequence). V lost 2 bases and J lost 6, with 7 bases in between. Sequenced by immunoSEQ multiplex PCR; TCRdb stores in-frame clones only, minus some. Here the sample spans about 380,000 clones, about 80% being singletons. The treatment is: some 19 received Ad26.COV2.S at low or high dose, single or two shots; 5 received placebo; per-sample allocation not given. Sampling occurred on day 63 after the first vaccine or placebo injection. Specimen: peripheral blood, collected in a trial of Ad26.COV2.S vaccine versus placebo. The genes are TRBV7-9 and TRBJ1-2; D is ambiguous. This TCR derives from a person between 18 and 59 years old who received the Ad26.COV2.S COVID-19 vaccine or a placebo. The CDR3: CASSLNGNGYTF. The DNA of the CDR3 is TGTGCCAGCAGCTTAAATGGTAATGGCTACACCTTC.